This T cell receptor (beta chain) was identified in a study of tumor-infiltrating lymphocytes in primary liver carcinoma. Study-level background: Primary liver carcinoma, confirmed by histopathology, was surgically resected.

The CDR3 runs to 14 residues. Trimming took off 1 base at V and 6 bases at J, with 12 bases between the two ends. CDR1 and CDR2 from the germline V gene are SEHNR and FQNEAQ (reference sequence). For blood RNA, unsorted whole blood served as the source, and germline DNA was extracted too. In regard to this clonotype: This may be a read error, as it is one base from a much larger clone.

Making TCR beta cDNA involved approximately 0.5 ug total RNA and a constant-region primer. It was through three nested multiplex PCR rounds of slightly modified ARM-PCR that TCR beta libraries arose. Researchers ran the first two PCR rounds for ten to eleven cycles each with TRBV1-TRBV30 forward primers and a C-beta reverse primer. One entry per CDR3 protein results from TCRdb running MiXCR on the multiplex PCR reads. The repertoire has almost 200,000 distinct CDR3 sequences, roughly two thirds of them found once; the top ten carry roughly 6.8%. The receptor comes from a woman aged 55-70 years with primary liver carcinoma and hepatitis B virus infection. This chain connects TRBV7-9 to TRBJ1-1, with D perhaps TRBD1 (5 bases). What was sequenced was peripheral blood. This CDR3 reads CASSLGVDSAEAFF. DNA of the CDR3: TGTGCCAGCAGCTTAGGGGTTGACAGCGCTGAAGCTTTCTTT.